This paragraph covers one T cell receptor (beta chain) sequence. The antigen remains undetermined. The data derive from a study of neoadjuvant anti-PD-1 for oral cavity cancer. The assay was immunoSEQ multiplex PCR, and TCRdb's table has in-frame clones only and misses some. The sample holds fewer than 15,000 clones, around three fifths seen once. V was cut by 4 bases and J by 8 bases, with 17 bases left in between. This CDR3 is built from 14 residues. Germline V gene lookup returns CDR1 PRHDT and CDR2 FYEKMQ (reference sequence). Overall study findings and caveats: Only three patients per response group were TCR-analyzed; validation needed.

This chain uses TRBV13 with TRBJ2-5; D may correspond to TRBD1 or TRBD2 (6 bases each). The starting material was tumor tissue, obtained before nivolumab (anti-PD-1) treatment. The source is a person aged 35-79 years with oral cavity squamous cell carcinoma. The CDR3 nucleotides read TGTGCCAGCAGCTCTAGCACCCTCGGGGGCACCCAGTACTTC. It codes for CASSSSTLGGTQYF.